This entry describes one T cell receptor beta chain. These data come from a study of blood T cell repertoires in COVID-19. Whole-study context: T cells, B-cell-depleted T cells, or PBMCs supplied cDNA or gDNA.

Sequenced by immunoSEQ multiplex PCR; TCRdb stores in-frame clones only, minus some. The profile shows about 260,000 clones, approximately 91% of them singletons. Germline V CDR1 and CDR2: SGHTA, FQGNSA. V lost 6 bases and J lost 4; bases outside the gene matches: 10. The CDR3 runs 15 residues. The source of this sequence is a human donor in a cohort sampled during active COVID-19. The V and J genes are TRBV7-2 and TRBJ2-3, with 7 bases matching TRBD2. The specimen was peripheral blood. The CDR3 DNA follows: TGTGCCAGCAGATTAAGCCGGGAGGCAGCAGATACGCAGTATTTT. It yields the protein CASRLSREAADTQYF.